A single sample is the source of the 15 T cell receptor beta chains below, sequenced in a study of blood T cell repertoires in COVID-19. Using immunoSEQ multiplex PCR, the repertoire was profiled, and TCRdb retains in-frame clones only, with some absent. The data show roughly 100,000 clones, around 90% seen once. Sequences were obtained from peripheral blood. These receptors all stem from a woman in her fifties or sixties with COVID-19, enrolled during active disease.

This rearrangement joins TRBV7-7 to TRBJ2-1; 10 bases line up with TRBD1. This CDR3 is built from 15 residues. Trimming took 5 bases from V and 5 from J; bases not matched to a gene: 6. CDR1 SSHAT and CDR2 FNYEAQ come from the germline V gene (reference sequence). CDR3 protein: CASSRTGGANNEQFF. Here the CDR3 DNA reads TGTGCCAGCAGCCGGACAGGGGGGGCAAACAATGAGCAGTTCTTC. The full variable domain, in which reference TRBV7-7 and TRBJ2-1 provide the parts outside the CDR3, is GAGVSQSPRYKVTKRGQDVTLRCDPISSHATLYWYQQALGQGPEFLTYFNYEAQPDKSGLPSDRFSAERPEGSISTLTIQRTEQRDSAMYRCASSRTGGANNEQFFGPGTRLTVL.

V usage is TRBV12-3 or TRBV12-4 and J usage is TRBJ1-2; 7 positions match TRBD1. J gave up 5 bases and V 6 bases, and 6 bases lay outside the gene matches. The CDR3 consists of 13 residues. For the CDR3, the DNA is TGTGCCAGCAGCCCGACAGGGAGATATGGCTACACCTTC. It encodes CASSPTGRYGYTF.

In its sample, this clone was seen once. The chain joins TRBV4-3 to TRBJ1-2, with TRBD1 matching 11 bases. Germline CDR1 reads LGHNA; CDR2 reads YSLEER. V was pared by 5 bases and J by 7 bases, with 6 bases of the junction left unmatched. This CDR3 region has 14 residues. In nucleotides, the CDR3 is TGCGCCAGCAGCTACGGACAGGGGGCGACTGGCTACACCTTC. Its translation: CASSYGQGATGYTF.

J is TRBJ2-3 and V is TRBV3-1 (or the pseudogene TRBV3-2), with D perhaps matching TRBD2 (6 bases). Germline V gene lookup returns CDR1 LGHDT and CDR2 YNNKEL (reference sequence). The V end was cut by 0 bases, the J end by 4 bases, with 14 bases between. The CDR3 spans 16 residues. The CDR3 DNA reads as TGTGCCAGCAGCCAAGATGGGGGGTTGGGCGCAGATACGCAGTATTTT. It translates to CASSQDGGLGADTQYF.

This chain joins TRBV9 and TRBJ1-3; no definite D call. The CDR3 spans 14 residues. Germline CDR1 and CDR2: SGDLS and YYNGEE. V was shortened by 0 bases and J by 3 bases, with 7 bases between the two germline ends. DNA for the CDR3: TGTGCCAGCAGCGTAGTAGCGAATGGAAACACCATATATTTT. It encodes CASSVVANGNTIYF.

The V call is TRBV6-7, the J call TRBJ1-1, with 7 bases aligning to TRBD1. TRBV6-7 belongs to the ORF category, with a function that is uncertain. This CDR3 is 13 amino acids long. Trimming cost V 7 bases and J 5 bases; bases outside gene matches: 7. The CDR3 DNA follows: TGTGCCAGCACCGACAGGGTGAGGACTGAAGCTTTCTTT. Translation: CASTDRVRTEAFF.

This chain links TRBV19 with TRBJ1-2; 8 nucleotides line up with TRBD1. Germline V gene data show CDR1 as LNHDA and CDR2 as SQIVND (reference sequence). The CDR3 length is 17 residues. Unmatched junction bases numbered 17, after V lost 3 bases and J lost 8 bases. The CDR3 DNA reads TGTGCCAGTAGTATTGGGACCGGGACAGGTCCAACGAGGGGCTACACCTTC. Its protein product is CASSIGTGTGPTRGYTF.

This chain connects TRBV3-1 (or the pseudogene TRBV3-2) to TRBJ1-2; 10 nucleotides match TRBD1. This CDR3 has 16 amino acids. V was clipped by 3 bases and J by 0 bases; unmatched bases: 4. Germline loops: CDR1 LGHDT, CDR2 YNNKEL (reference sequence). CDR3 in amino acids: CASSQRDRGSNYGYTF. Written as DNA, the CDR3 is TGTGCCAGCAGCCAGAGGGACAGGGGATCTAACTATGGCTACACCTTC.

This chain uses TRBV7-3 with TRBJ2-3, with TRBD2 matching over 8 bases. Germline V gives CDR1 SGHTA, CDR2 FQGTGA. V shed 5 bases, J shed 4 bases, and the junction held 8 bases outside the gene matches. This CDR3 has 15 residues. CDR3 loop: CASSPGLVGADTQYF. The CDR3 DNA reads as TGTGCCAGCAGCCCGGGACTAGTGGGCGCAGATACGCAGTATTTT.

This sequence joins TRBV7-9 and TRBJ2-5; D uncertain. The V gene lost 5 bases and the J gene lost 5 bases, with 9 bases spanning the gap. Germline lookup yields CDR1 SEHNR and CDR2 FQNEAQ (reference sequence). The CDR3 contains 12 residues. The CDR3 sequence: CASSALVETQYF. Here the CDR3 DNA reads TGTGCCAGCAGCGCGTTAGTGGAGACCCAGTACTTC.

This chain links TRBV6-5 with TRBJ1-2; 7 positions agree with TRBD1. With 8 bases clipped from V and 5 bases from J, the junction kept 5 bases outside the gene matches. Germline-derived CDR1 and CDR2 are MNHEY and SVGAGI. The CDR3 contains 12 residues. The CDR3 bases are TGTGCCAGCCGGGACAGCTCGTATGGCTACACCTTC. Amino acid sequence: CASRDSSYGYTF.

The chain combines TRBV19 with TRBJ1-4, with TRBD1 matching over 7 bases. J gave up 4 bases and V 7 bases, and 3 bases lay outside the gene matches. This CDR3 spans 13 amino acids. From germline, CDR1 is LNHDA and CDR2 SQIVND (reference sequence). The DNA for the CDR3 is TGTGCCAGTACAGGGGGTGTTAATGAAAAACTGTTTTTT. Translating it yields CASTGGVNEKLFF. The full variable domain, completed using reference TRBV19 and TRBJ1-4, is DGGITQSPKYLFRKEGQNVTLSCEQNLNHDAMYWYRQDPGQGLRLIYYSQIVNDFQKGDIAEGYSVSREKKESFPLTVTSAQKNPTAFYLCASTGGVNEKLFFGSGTQLSVL.

This chain uses TRBV5-1 with TRBJ2-7, with TRBD1 as a possible D gene (7 bases). The CDR3 loop spans 13 amino acids. V was pared by 6 bases and J by 3 bases, with 13 bases between. CDR1 SGHRS and CDR2 YFSETQ come from the germline V gene. The chain's CDR3 is CASTGDSVYEQYF. The CDR3 DNA reads TGCGCCAGCACGGGGGACAGCGTCTACGAGCAGTACTTC.

CDR3 coding DNA: TGTGCCAGCAGTCTTGACAGAGAGCACACCGGGGAGCTGTTTTTT. It yields the protein CASSLDREHTGELFF. The chain links TRBV27 to TRBJ2-2, with a possible D match to TRBD1 (5 bases). Germline V gene lookup returns CDR1 MNHEY and CDR2 SMNVEV (reference sequence). This CDR3 has 15 residues. Trimming cost V 5 bases and J 3 bases, with 13 bases left between them.

In DNA form, the CDR3 reads TGTGCCAGCTGGGGGACTTCCAACACAAAAGCTTTCTTT. This encodes CASWGTSNTKAFF. The V gene is TRBV5-4, the J gene TRBJ1-1, with a weak D call TRBD1 (5 bases). Germline CDR1 reads SGHNT; CDR2 reads YYREEE (reference sequence). V shed 7 bases and J shed 9 bases, with 19 bases lying between them. The CDR3 spans 13 residues.